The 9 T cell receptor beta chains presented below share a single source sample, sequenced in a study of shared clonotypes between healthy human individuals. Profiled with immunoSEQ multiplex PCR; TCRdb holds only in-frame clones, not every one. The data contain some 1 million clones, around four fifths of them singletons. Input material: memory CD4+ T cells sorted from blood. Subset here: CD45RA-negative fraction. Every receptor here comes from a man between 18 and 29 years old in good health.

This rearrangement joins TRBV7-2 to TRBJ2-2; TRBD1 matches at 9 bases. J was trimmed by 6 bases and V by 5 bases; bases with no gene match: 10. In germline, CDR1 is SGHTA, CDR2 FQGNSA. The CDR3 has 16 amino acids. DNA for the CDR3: TGTGCCAGCAGCGCATACGGGACAGGGAAGTCCGGGGAGCTGTTTTTT. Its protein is CASSAYGTGKSGELFF.

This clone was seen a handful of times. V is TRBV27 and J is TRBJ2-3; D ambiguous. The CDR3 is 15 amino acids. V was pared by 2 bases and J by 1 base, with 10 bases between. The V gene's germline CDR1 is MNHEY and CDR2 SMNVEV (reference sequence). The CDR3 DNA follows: TGTGCCAGCAGTTTAGGCCGACTCCGCACAGATACGCAGTATTTT. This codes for CASSLGRLRTDTQYF.

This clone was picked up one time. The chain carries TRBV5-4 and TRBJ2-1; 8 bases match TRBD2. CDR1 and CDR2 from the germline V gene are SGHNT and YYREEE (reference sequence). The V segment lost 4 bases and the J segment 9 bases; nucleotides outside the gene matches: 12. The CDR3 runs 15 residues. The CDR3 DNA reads TGTGCCAGCAGCGCAGGACTAGCAATCTCCTCTGAGCAGTTCTTC. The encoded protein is CASSAGLAISSEQFF.

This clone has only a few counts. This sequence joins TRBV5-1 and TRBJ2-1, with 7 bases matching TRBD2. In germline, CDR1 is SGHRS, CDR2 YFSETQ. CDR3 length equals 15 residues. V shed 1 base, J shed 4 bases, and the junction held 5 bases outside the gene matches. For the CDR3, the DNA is TGCGCCAGCAGCTTGAGCCTAGCGGCGTACAATGAGCAGTTCTTC. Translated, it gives CASSLSLAAYNEQFF.

The DNA for the CDR3 is TGTGCCAGCAGCCAAGATCTTAGCGGGGGGGCAGAGCAAGAGACCCAGTACTTC. As protein: CASSQDLSGGAEQETQYF. The chain joins TRBV4-2 to TRBJ2-5; 11 bases fit TRBD2. The germline CDR1 and CDR2 sequences are LGHNA and YNFKEQ. The CDR3 runs 18 residues. The V gene end was trimmed by 0 bases and the J gene end by 2 bases; junction bases not matched to a gene: 8.

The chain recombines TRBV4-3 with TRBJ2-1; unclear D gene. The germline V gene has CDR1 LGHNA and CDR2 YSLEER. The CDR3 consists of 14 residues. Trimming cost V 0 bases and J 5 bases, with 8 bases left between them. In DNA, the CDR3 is TGCGCCAGCAGCCAAGAACATTTCAACAATGAGCAGTTCTTC. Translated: CASSQEHFNNEQFF.

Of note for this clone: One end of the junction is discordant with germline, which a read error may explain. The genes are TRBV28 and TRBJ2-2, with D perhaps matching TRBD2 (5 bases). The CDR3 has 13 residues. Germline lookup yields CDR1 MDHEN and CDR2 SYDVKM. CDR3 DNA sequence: TGTGCCAGCAGTTTATTTTCTCTCGGGGAGCCGTTTTTT. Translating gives CASSLFSLGEPFF.

The CDR3 reads CASSLTAAGLTYEQYF. The CDR3 region has the DNA TGTGCCAGCAGCTTAACCGCAGCGGGCCTTACCTACGAGCAGTACTTC. The chain links TRBV7-2 to TRBJ2-7; D may be TRBD2 (6 bases). The CDR3 is made up of 16 amino acids. The germline V and J ends were trimmed by 2 bases and 2 bases, with 16 bases remaining between them. Germline assignment: CDR1 SGHTA and CDR2 FQGNSA.

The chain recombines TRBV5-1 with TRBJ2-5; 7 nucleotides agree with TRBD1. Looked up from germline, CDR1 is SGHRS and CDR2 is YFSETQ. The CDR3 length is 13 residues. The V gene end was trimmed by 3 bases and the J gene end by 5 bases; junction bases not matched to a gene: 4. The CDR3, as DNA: TGCGCCAGCAGCTCCGACAGGGTGGAGACCCAGTACTTC. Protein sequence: CASSSDRVETQYF.